This entry lists 20 T cell receptor beta chains sequenced from one sample in a study of vaccination and CD4 T cells after COVID-19. Antigen specificity for these receptors is unknown. Treatment here: approximately 10-day PBMC culture with coronavirus spike peptide pools or control peptides (ViraFEST assay). The Oncomine TCR Beta short-read assay was applied to DNA of cultured CD4+ T cells. TCRdb redid the calling of the PCR reads with MiXCR, one entry per CDR3 protein. This table has 10,000 or so distinct CDR3 sequences, 40% to 45% appearing once. Sequencing used CD4+ T cells from blood, cultured in vitro, obtained after SARS-CoV-2 vaccination. Receptors were obtained from a human donor who had recovered from COVID-19.

The V and J genes are TRBV6-1 and TRBJ2-5, with 7 bases that match TRBD1. The CDR3 spans 17 residues. With V trimmed by 6 bases and J by 9 bases, 22 bases remained unmatched. Germline-derived CDR1 and CDR2 are MNHNS and SASEGT. CDR3 bases: TGTGCCAGCAGGAGATTTACAGGGGATTCTAGCAATCAGCCCCAGTACTTC. This translates into CASRRFTGDSSNQPQYF.

The V gene is TRBV14, the J gene TRBJ2-1; 8 bases match TRBD1. Losses at the gene ends were 5 bases for V and 9 bases for J; bases not matched to a gene: 18. Germline assignment: CDR1 SGHDN and CDR2 FVKESK. The CDR3 consists of 17 residues. CDR3 amino acids: CASSSGQGVPTRREQFF. CDR3 DNA: TGTGCCAGCAGCTCCGGACAGGGAGTCCCTACACGACGTGAGCAGTTCTTC.

This sequence joins TRBV20-1 and TRBJ2-1, with 10 bases aligning to TRBD2. Germline V gene lookup returns CDR1 DFQATT and CDR2 SNEGSKA (reference sequence). The V gene end was trimmed by 0 bases and the J gene end by 9 bases; junction bases not matched to a gene: 17. The CDR3 is 18 amino acids. The CDR3 DNA is TGCAGTGCTAGAGATTCTGGACAGCGGGAGGGCCGGGGCGGTGAGCAGTTCTTC. Encoded protein: CSARDSGQREGRGGEQFF.

This clonotype is categorized as medium-sized. This chain joins TRBV2 and TRBJ2-1; 8 nucleotides line up with TRBD1. CDR3 size: 16 residues. In germline, CDR1 is SNHLY, CDR2 FYNNEI. The ends lost 5 bases at V and 5 bases at J; junction bases unmatched: 11. The CDR3 loop reads CASSKTAGTGNNEQFF. The CDR3 DNA reads as TGTGCCAGCAGTAAAACCGCCGGGACAGGCAACAATGAGCAGTTCTTC.

The J gene is TRBJ2-5, the V gene TRBV7-2; 7 positions agree with TRBD2. Trimming at V came to 2 bases and at J to 4 bases, leaving 10 bases not matched to a gene. The length of the CDR3 is 16 residues. CDR1 SGHTA and CDR2 FQGNSA come from the germline V gene. CDR3 DNA sequence: TGTGCCAGCAGCTTATGGGGGGGACCTCCGGCAGAGACCCAGTACTTC. Protein product: CASSLWGGPPAETQYF. Filled out from reference TRBV7-2 and TRBJ2-5, the complete variable domain reads GAGVSQSPSNKVTEKGKDVELRCDPISGHTALYWYRQSLGQGLEFLIYFQGNSAPDKSGLPSDRFSAERTGGSVSTLTIQRTQQEDSAVYLCASSLWGGPPAETQYFGPGTRLLVL.

V gene TRBV18 combines with J gene TRBJ1-1; D remains unclear. The V end was cut by 2 bases, the J end by 1 base, with 5 bases between. The CDR3 is 13 residues long. CDR1 and CDR2 from the germline V gene are KGHSH and LQKENI. CDR3 DNA sequence: TGTGCCAGCTCACCATCTCAGAACACTGAAGCTTTCTTT. This codes for CASSPSQNTEAFF.

The chain links TRBV5-8 to TRBJ1-5; TRBD1 might be the D (6 bases). Germline V CDR1 and CDR2: SGHTS, YDEGEE. CDR3 length: 14 residues. The ends were cut back, 5 bases at V and 11 bases at J, with 20 bases in the middle. CDR3 protein: CASRTGQPGRAQHF. The CDR3 coding sequence is TGTGCCAGCAGGACCGGACAGCCAGGGCGGGCCCAGCATTTT.

There are a few counts of this clonotype. The V gene is TRBV11-2, the J gene TRBJ1-2; no definite D call. Germline V gives CDR1 SGHAT, CDR2 FQNNGV. This CDR3 has 12 amino acids. V lost 5 bases and J 7 bases, leaving 11 bases between the germline ends. The CDR3: CASSQPKSGYTF. The CDR3 region has the DNA TGTGCCAGCAGCCAACCGAAGAGTGGCTACACCTTC.

The rearrangement links TRBV14 to TRBJ1-2; TRBD1 matches at 8 bases. Unmatched junction bases numbered 13, after V lost 6 bases and J lost 4 bases. This CDR3 comprises 16 residues. The germline V gene has CDR1 SGHDN and CDR2 FVKESK. The CDR3, as DNA: TGTGCCAGCAGTACTAACCAGGGGGCGCACGGCTATGGCTACACCTTC. This translates into CASSTNQGAHGYGYTF.

This chain joins TRBV20-1 and TRBJ2-7, with a possible D match to TRBD1 (6 bases). This CDR3 has 14 residues. CDR1 DFQATT and CDR2 SNEGSKA come from the germline V gene (reference sequence). Trimming pared 6 bases from V and 2 bases from J, leaving 17 bases between. CDR3 DNA: TGCAGTGCCAGGGGCAGTCAGGGGCCCTACGAGCAGTACTTC. Translating it yields CSARGSQGPYEQYF.

CDR3 residues: CSALTSNYGYTF. The CDR3 DNA reads TGCAGTGCTTTGACATCAAACTATGGCTACACCTTC. The chain has TRBV20-1 and TRBJ1-2, with unresolved D. With 5 bases removed from V and 2 bases from J, the gap between germline ends came to 9 bases. From germline, CDR1 is DFQATT and CDR2 SNEGSKA (reference sequence). This CDR3 comprises 12 residues.

The chain carries TRBV5-1 and TRBJ2-7, with D tentatively TRBD1 or TRBD2 (5 bases each). The ends were cut back, 0 bases at V and 7 bases at J, with 14 bases in the middle. CDR1 SGHRS and CDR2 YFSETQ come from the germline V gene. The CDR3 runs 14 residues. CDR3 sequence: CASSLVGAVWEQYF. CDR3 nucleotide sequence: TGCGCCAGCAGCTTGGTCGGGGCAGTGTGGGAGCAGTACTTC.

The V call is TRBV10-2, the J call TRBJ2-7; D gene uncertain. Between the trimmed V and J ends, which lost 2 bases and 3 bases, there was a span of 8 bases. This CDR3 is built from 13 residues. Per germline, CDR1 WSHSY and CDR2 SAAADI. The CDR3 reads CASSEIADYEQYF. The CDR3 DNA reads as TGCGCCAGCAGTGAGATAGCAGACTACGAGCAGTACTTC.

The chain is built from TRBV28 and TRBJ1-2; a weak D match, TRBD1 (6 bases). Trimming pared 6 bases from V and 8 bases from J, leaving 22 bases between. Germline CDR1 reads MDHEN; CDR2 reads SYDVKM. CDR3 length equals 15 residues. The CDR3 reads CASSRTTPTGIGYTF. CDR3 coding DNA: TGTGCCAGCAGCCGAACGACCCCCACAGGGATCGGCTACACCTTC.

V is TRBV6-1 and J is TRBJ1-2, with no clear D. CDR3 size: 16 residues. Germline loops: CDR1 MNHNS, CDR2 SASEGT. V lost 5 bases and J 4 bases, leaving 20 bases between the germline ends. The CDR3 region is CASSRTSSGNGYGYTF. CDR3 DNA: TGTGCCAGCAGTCGAACGTCCTCGGGGAACGGCTATGGCTACACCTTC.

The chain joins TRBV12-3 or TRBV12-4 to TRBJ1-1; 8 positions match TRBD1. Trimming took 6 bases from V and 5 from J; bases not matched to a gene: 5. This CDR3 has 13 residues. The CDR3 DNA sequence: TGTGCCAGCAGCCGGCAGGGGGCGACTGAAGCTTTCTTT. Amino acid sequence: CASSRQGATEAFF.

J is TRBJ2-1 and V is TRBV7-2; D is ambiguous. The CDR3 consists of 12 residues. Trimming stripped 5 bases from V and 9 bases from J, with 11 bases between. CDR1 and CDR2 (germline): SGHTA, FQGNSA. Written as DNA, the CDR3 is TGTGCCAGCAGCCCGCAAGTGGTTGAGCAGTTCTTC. The encoded protein is CASSPQVVEQFF.

This clonotype is termed medium-sized. The chain recombines TRBV11-3 with TRBJ2-1; maybe TRBD1 (6 bases). Trimming removed 1 base from V and 5 bases from J, with 12 bases in between. The germline CDR1 and CDR2 sequences are SGHNT and YENEEA. The CDR3 consists of 15 residues. This chain's CDR3 is CASSLGSDSNNEQFF. The DNA for the CDR3 is TGTGCCAGCAGCTTAGGGTCGGACAGCAACAATGAGCAGTTCTTC.

The chain employs TRBV18 and TRBJ1-6, with D maybe TRBD1 (5 bases). V lost 4 bases and J 7 bases, leaving 11 bases between the germline ends. CDR1 is KGHSH, CDR2 LQKENI, per germline. The CDR3 spans 14 residues. The DNA for the CDR3 is TGTGCCAGCTCACACGACAGAAAGAATTCACCCCTCCACTTT. This codes for CASSHDRKNSPLHF.

The CDR3, as DNA: TGTGCCAGCGACCGGGGCGCGAGCTCCTACGAGCAGTACTTC. Its translation: CASDRGASSYEQYF. The genes are TRBV5-6 and TRBJ2-7, with D tentatively TRBD1 or TRBD2 (5 bases each). This CDR3 has 14 amino acids. CDR1 is SGHDT, CDR2 YYEEEE, per germline. Trimming stripped 7 bases from V and 0 bases from J, with 14 bases between. Together with reference TRBV5-6 and TRBJ2-7, the CDR3 gives the full variable domain: DAGVTQSPTHLIKTRGQQVTLRCSPKSGHDTVSWYQQALGQGPQFIFQYYEEEERQRGNFPDRFSGHQFPNYSSELNVNALLLGDSALYLCASDRGASSYEQYFGPGTRLTVT.